This paragraph covers one T cell receptor beta chain sequence. The antigen is not known. Trimming stripped 7 bases from V and 1 base from J, with 10 bases between. From germline, CDR1 is LNHDA and CDR2 SQIVND (reference sequence). The CDR3 loop spans 13 amino acids. The run of the v3.0 immunoSEQ assay was at survey level. The repertoire was sequenced with immunoSEQ multiplex PCR; TCRdb's copy has only in-frame clones and lacks some. Of fewer than 40,000 clones listed, about 80% were seen once; the top ten hold about 5.8%. At least one PBMC sample before ART and at least two after were required. Each HIV participant was treated in the United States. The data were obtained in a study of long-term antiretroviral therapy in people with HIV. General study points: Blood, drawn from about 2004 to 2017, may reflect older ART regimens.

Sequencing used unsorted PBMCs, obtained 3.4 years after starting antiretroviral therapy. This receptor was identified in a man younger than 40 with HIV. This chain links TRBV19 with TRBJ1-1; no clear D gene. CDR3 sequence: CASIAQRNTEAFF. The CDR3 DNA sequence: TGTGCCAGTATAGCTCAGAGGAACACTGAAGCTTTCTTT.